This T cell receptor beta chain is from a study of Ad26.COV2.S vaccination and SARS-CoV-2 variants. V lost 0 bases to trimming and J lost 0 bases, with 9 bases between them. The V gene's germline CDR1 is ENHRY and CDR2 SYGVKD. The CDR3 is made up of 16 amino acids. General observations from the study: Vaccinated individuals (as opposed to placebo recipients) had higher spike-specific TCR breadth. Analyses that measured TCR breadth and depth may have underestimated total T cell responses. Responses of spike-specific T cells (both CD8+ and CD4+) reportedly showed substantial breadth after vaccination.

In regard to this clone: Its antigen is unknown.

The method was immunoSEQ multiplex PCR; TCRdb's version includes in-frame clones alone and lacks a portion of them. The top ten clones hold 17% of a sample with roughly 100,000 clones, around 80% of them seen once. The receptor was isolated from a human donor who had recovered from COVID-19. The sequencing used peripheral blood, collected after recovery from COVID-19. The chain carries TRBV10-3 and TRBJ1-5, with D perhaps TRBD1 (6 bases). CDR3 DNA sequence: TGTGCCATCAGTGAGTCGACAGGTTATAGCAATCAGCCCCAGCATTTT. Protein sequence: CAISESTGYSNQPQHF.